A selection of T cell receptor beta chains follows, all from one sample in a study of cytomegalovirus exposure and HLA in healthy donors. Clones were sequenced by immunoSEQ multiplex PCR, and TCRdb holds only the in-frame ones, with some missing. The repertoire holds about 160,000 clones, with about 71% as singletons. Sequencing input: PBMCs. The receptors come from a woman in her thirties or forties in good health and CMV-seropositive. Both conserved end residues are part of each CDR3. A D gene is named only where the DNA matches it firmly. The listing skips clone size in some rows; elsewhere it reads once, few, many or a size class.

clone size,J gene,D gene,V gene,CDR3 protein,CDR3 DNA
-,TRBJ1-2,TRBD1,TRBV28,CASSSPAGGVYGYTF,TGTGCCAGCAGTTCCCCGGCAGGGGGTGTTTATGGCTACACCTTC
-,TRBJ2-2,TRBD2,TRBV5-1,CASSFGLAGDTGELFF,TGCGCCAGCAGCTTCGGACTAGCGGGAGACACCGGGGAGCTGTTTTTT
-,TRBJ2-1,TRBD2,TRBV18,CATLPQRGGVDEQFF,TGTGCCACCTTACCCCAGCGGGGGGGCGTGGATGAGCAGTTCTTC
few,TRBJ2-5,TRBD2,TRBV7-9,CASSSTSLAGAGETQYF,TGTGCCAGCAGTTCAACCTCTTTAGCGGGGGCAGGGGAGACCCAGTACTTC
-,TRBJ2-5,-,TRBV4-3,CASSQDLVTQYF,TGCGCCAGCAGCCAAGATCTAGTGACCCAGTACTTC
-,TRBJ2-3,-,TRBV9,CASSVAGAGTDTQYF,TGTGCCAGCAGCGTAGCAGGGGCGGGCACAGATACGCAGTATTTT
-,TRBJ2-3,TRBD2,TRBV9,CASSVGFWASGEEGTQYF,TGTGCCAGCAGCGTAGGCTTTTGGGCTAGCGGGGAGGAAGGTACGCAGTATTTT
-,TRBJ2-7,TRBD1,TRBV4-3,CASSPNTGDGYEQYF,TGCGCCAGCAGCCCAAACACAGGGGATGGGTACGAGCAGTACTTC
-,TRBJ2-1,TRBD1,TRBV4-1,CASSQALRDRGTNEQFF,TGCGCCAGCAGCCAAGCTCTACGGGACAGGGGGACCAATGAGCAGTTCTTC
-,TRBJ2-7,TRBD1,TRBV11-2,CASSLVQGAVYEQYF,TGTGCCAGCAGCTTAGTCCAGGGGGCAGTCTACGAGCAGTACTTC
few,TRBJ2-7,TRBD1,TRBV18,CASSLGQGVSYEQYF,TGTGCCAGCTCCCTTGGACAGGGGGTCTCCTACGAGCAGTACTTC
few,TRBJ2-7,TRBD2,TRBV28,CASETLGTSENEQYF,TGTGCCAGCGAAACTCTCGGGACTAGCGAAAACGAGCAGTACTTC
-,TRBJ1-2,-,TRBV28,CASSFQGRRGYTF,TGTGCCAGCAGTTTTCAGGGGCGGCGTGGCTACACCTTC
few,TRBJ2-2,TRBD1,TRBV7-9,CASSTSDRVNTGELFF,TGTGCCAGCAGCACCTCGGACAGGGTTAACACCGGGGAGCTGTTTTTT
few,TRBJ2-1,-,TRBV6-6,CASLRGNEQFF,TGTGCCAGCCTTAGGGGCAATGAGCAGTTCTTC
once,TRBJ2-1,TRBD2,TRBV7-6,CASSAAVTSGRGFF,TGTGCCAGCAGCGCCGCGGTGACTAGCGGGAGGGGGTTCTTC
-,TRBJ1-6,TRBD1,TRBV19,CASSFSGQSNSPLHF,TGTGCCAGTAGTTTCTCGGGACAGTCTAATTCACCCCTCCACTTT
-,TRBJ2-6,-,TRBV5-1,CASSVTAQRSGANVLTF,TGCGCCAGCAGCGTGACAGCTCAGAGGTCTGGGGCCAACGTCCTGACTTTC
-,TRBJ2-3,TRBD2,TRBV2,CASSESSGGVLADTQYF,TGTGCCAGCAGTGAGTCTAGCGGGGGGGTTCTGGCAGATACGCAGTATTTT
-,TRBJ2-3,TRBD2,TRBV7-9,CASSFLAGDTDTQYF,TGTGCCAGCAGCTTCTTAGCGGGGGACACAGATACGCAGTATTTT
-,TRBJ2-3,-,TRBV28,CASSGVSDLTDTQYF,TGTGCCAGCAGTGGTGTTAGCGACCTCACAGATACGCAGTATTTT
few,TRBJ1-2,TRBD1,TRBV6-5,CASSPGQGGNYGYTF,TGTGCCAGCAGTCCCGGACAGGGTGGAAACTATGGCTACACCTTC
-,TRBJ2-1,-,TRBV28,CASSVGGSYNEQFF,TGTGCCAGCAGTGTGGGGGGCTCCTACAATGAGCAGTTCTTC
-,TRBJ2-6,-,TRBV6-1,CASAEGSGANVLTF,TGTGCCAGCGCGGAGGGCTCTGGGGCCAACGTCCTGACTTTC
-,TRBJ1-1,-,TRBV27,CASSPLLGGTEAFF,TGTGCCAGCAGTCCCTTGCTGGGGGGCACTGAAGCTTTCTTT
-,TRBJ1-6,-,TRBV7-9,CASSQGSSPLHF,TGTGCCAGCAGTCAGGGGAGTTCACCCCTCCACTTT
-,TRBJ1-2,-,TRBV7-2,CASSLDSNYGYTF,TGTGCCAGCAGCTTAGATAGTAACTATGGCTACACCTTC
-,TRBJ1-5,-,TRBV7-2,CASSFRGEPQHF,TGTGCCAGCAGCTTCCGGGGGGAGCCCCAGCATTTT
-,TRBJ1-5,TRBD1,TRBV19,CASSLQGVYSNQPQHF,TGTGCCAGTAGCCTACAGGGGGTTTATAGCAATCAGCCCCAGCATTTT
-,TRBJ2-1,TRBD2,TRBV7-9,CASSPLTSGSRDEQFF,TGTGCCAGCAGCCCCCTGACTAGCGGGAGTAGAGATGAGCAGTTCTTC
-,TRBJ2-3,TRBD2,TRBV9,CASSPTGLVTDTQYF,TGTGCCAGCAGCCCCACGGGACTAGTCACAGATACGCAGTATTTT
-,TRBJ1-2,-,TRBV5-4,CASSLDRESGYTF,TGTGCCAGCAGCTTGGACAGGGAAAGTGGCTACACCTTC
-,TRBJ2-1,TRBD2,TRBV27,CASSRREGNEQFF,TGTGCCAGCAGTAGGCGGGAGGGGAATGAGCAGTTCTTC
-,TRBJ1-6,-,TRBV27,CATGMPGTYGDSPLPF,TGTGCCACGGGGATGCCGGGGACTTACGGTGATTCACCCCTCCCCTTT
-,TRBJ2-1,-,TRBV29-1,CSVEVGVYNEQFF,TGCAGCGTTGAAGTCGGGGTCTACAATGAGCAGTTCTTC
-,TRBJ2-2,-,TRBV7-8,CASSLGRVTGELFF,TGTGCCAGCAGCTTAGGTCGAGTAACCGGGGAGCTGTTTTTT
-,TRBJ1-4,-,TRBV6-1,CASSEARGGGNEKLFF,TGTGCCAGCAGTGAAGCGCGCGGGGGAGGTAATGAAAAACTGTTTTTT
-,TRBJ1-6,TRBD1,TRBV4-1,CASSQGQGAPNSPLHF,TGCGCCAGCAGCCAGGGACAGGGGGCACCTAATTCACCCCTCCACTTT
-,TRBJ2-4,TRBD2,TRBV29-1,CSVQPNGRRDIQYF,TGCAGCGTCCAGCCTAACGGGAGGAGGGACATTCAGTACTTC
-,TRBJ2-3,TRBD1,TRBV5-4,CASVDRGREYTQYF,TGTGCCAGCGTGGACAGGGGGCGCGAATATACGCAGTATTTT
few,TRBJ2-3,TRBD1,TRBV9,CASNLGGRDTDTQYF,TGTGCCAGCAACTTAGGGGGCAGGGACACAGATACGCAGTATTTT
-,TRBJ1-5,-,TRBV6-5,CASGRNQPQHF,TGTGCCAGCGGGCGCAATCAGCCCCAGCATTTT
-,TRBJ2-2,-,TRBV28,CASTWGGAHTGELFF,TGTGCCAGTACCTGGGGGGGGGCGCACACCGGGGAGCTGTTTTTT
-,TRBJ2-7,TRBD1,TRBV6-5,CASSYRQGAYGQYF,TGTGCCAGCAGTTACAGGCAGGGGGCTTACGGGCAGTACTTC
-,TRBJ1-6,-,TRBV7-9,CVSSRLSSYNSPLHF,TGTGTCAGCAGTCGTCTCAGCTCCTATAATTCACCCCTCCACTTT
-,TRBJ2-1,-,TRBV7-7,CASSLELGSSYNEQFF,TGTGCTAGCAGCTTAGAACTAGGGAGCTCCTACAATGAGCAGTTCTTC
-,TRBJ2-2,TRBD1,TRBV9,CASSLLQGNGELFF,TGTGCCAGCAGCCTTCTACAGGGGAACGGGGAGCTGTTTTTT